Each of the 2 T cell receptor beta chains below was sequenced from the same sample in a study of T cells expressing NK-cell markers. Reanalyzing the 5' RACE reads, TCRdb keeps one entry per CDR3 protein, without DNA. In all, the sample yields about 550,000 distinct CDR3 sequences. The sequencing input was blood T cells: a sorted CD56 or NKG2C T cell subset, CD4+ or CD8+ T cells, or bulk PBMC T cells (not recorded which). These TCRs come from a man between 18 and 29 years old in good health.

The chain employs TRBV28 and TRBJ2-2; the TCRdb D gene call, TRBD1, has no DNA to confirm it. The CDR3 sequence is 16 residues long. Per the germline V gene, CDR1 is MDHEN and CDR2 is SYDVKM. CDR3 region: CASSITPTGNTGELFF.

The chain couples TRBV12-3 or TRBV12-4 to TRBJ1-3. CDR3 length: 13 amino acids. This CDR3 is CASKPSAGNTIYF.